Presented here are 24 T cell receptor beta chains from one specimen sequenced in a study of cytomegalovirus exposure and HLA in healthy donors. A multiplex PCR was run with 60 Vbeta primers and 13 Jbeta primers. Here immunoSEQ multiplex PCR was the method, and the copy in TCRdb shows in-frame clones only, minus some. The sample includes about 110,000 clones, around three quarters seen only once; the top ten take 1% to 1.5%. The sequencing input was PBMCs. The receptors stem from a woman younger than 45 in good health and CMV-seronegative.

In its sample, this clone was seen once. This sequence joins TRBV30 and TRBJ1-5; 7 positions match TRBD1. The germline gives CDR1 GTSNPN, CDR2 SVGIG (reference sequence). The V gene end was trimmed by 3 bases and the J gene end by 7 bases; junction bases not matched to a gene: 12. This CDR3 comprises 15 residues. CDR3 amino acids: CAWSAGQRPQQPQHF. Written as DNA, the CDR3 is TGTGCCTGGAGCGCGGGACAGCGACCCCAACAGCCCCAGCATTTT.

The chain has TRBV5-1 and TRBJ2-1; possible D gene TRBD2, 5 bases. V lost 0 bases and J 5 bases, leaving 18 bases between the germline ends. CDR3 length equals 17 residues. Looked up from germline, CDR1 is SGHRS and CDR2 is YFSETQ. The CDR3 region is CASSLAPGPAVNNEQFF. CDR3 sequence (DNA): TGCGCCAGCAGCTTGGCCCCGGGTCCAGCGGTTAACAATGAGCAGTTCTTC. Combining the CDR3 with reference TRBV5-1 and TRBJ2-1 gives the whole variable domain KAGVTQTPRYLIKTRGQQVTLSCSPISGHRSVSWYQQTPGQGLQFLFEYFSETQRNKGNFPGRFSGRQFSNSRSEMNVSTLELGDSALYLCASSLAPGPAVNNEQFFGPGTRLTVL.

The chain is built from TRBV19 and TRBJ1-1; 8 bases are a match to TRBD1. This CDR3 is built from 13 residues. CDR1 LNHDA and CDR2 SQIVND come from the germline V gene (reference sequence). Trimming cost V 10 bases and J 4 bases; bases outside gene matches: 8. The chain's CDR3 is CATQDDRGTEAFF. The DNA of the CDR3 is TGTGCCACCCAGGACGACAGGGGCACTGAAGCTTTCTTT.

This chain joins TRBV7-7 and TRBJ2-5, with 8 bases aligning to TRBD2. The CDR3 is 14 amino acids. Germline assignment: CDR1 SSHAT and CDR2 FNYEAQ (reference sequence). V lost 3 bases, J lost 4 bases, and 4 bases stayed unmatched. The CDR3 loop reads CASSFAGGGETQYF. As DNA, the CDR3 is TGTGCCAGCAGCTTCGCGGGGGGAGGAGAGACCCAGTACTTC.

This chain uses TRBV30 with TRBJ1-2; D not resolved. This CDR3 has 12 residues. V shed 3 bases and J shed 2 bases, with 7 bases lying between them. Germline V gene sequence: CDR1 GTSNPN, CDR2 SVGIG (reference sequence). This CDR3 is CAWRGANYGYTF. The CDR3 DNA follows: TGTGCCTGGAGGGGCGCAAACTATGGCTACACCTTC.

This clone was seen more than once but under ten times. The junction does not match germline at one end; this may be a read error. The V and J genes are TRBV7-7 and TRBJ2-7, with D possibly TRBD2 on 5 matching bases. The length of the CDR3 is 15 residues. Per the germline V gene, CDR1 is SSHAT and CDR2 is FNYEAQ (reference sequence). CDR3 region: CASSLAPGKGSEQYF. CDR3 sequence (DNA): TGTGCTAGCAGCTTAGCCCCCGGGAAGGGTAGCGAGCAGTACTTC. The full variable domain, with the rest looked up from reference TRBV7-7 and TRBJ2-7, is GAGVSQSPRYKVTKRGQDVTLRCDPISSHATLYWYQQALGQGPEFLTYFNYEAQPDKSGLPSDRFSAERPEGSISTLTIQRTEQRDSAMYRCASSLAPGKGSEQYFGPGTRLTVT.

This clone was recorded a few times. This chain joins TRBV6-5 and TRBJ2-3, with 10 bases identical to TRBD2. J was trimmed by 7 bases and V by 10 bases; bases with no gene match: 11. The CDR3 loop spans 14 amino acids. From germline, CDR1 is MNHEY and CDR2 SVGAGI. In DNA form, the CDR3 reads TGTGCCACCGAGGAGGCTAGCGGGGGCAATACGCAGTATTTT. Its protein product is CATEEASGGNTQYF.

The genes are TRBV7-2 and TRBJ1-5; D possibly corresponds to TRBD1 (5 bases). In germline, CDR1 is SGHTA, CDR2 FQGNSA. Trimming pared 5 bases from V and 0 bases from J, leaving 20 bases between. CDR3 size: 18 residues. The CDR3 here is CASSPAGRGSYSNQPQHF. CDR3 coding DNA: TGTGCCAGCAGCCCAGCCGGGAGGGGAAGCTATAGCAATCAGCCCCAGCATTTT.

The chain uses TRBV9 and TRBJ2-5; possible D gene TRBD1, 6 bases. The V gene's germline CDR1 is SGDLS and CDR2 YYNGEE. V lost 0 bases and J lost 3, with 12 bases in between. CDR3 length: 15 residues. Written as DNA, the CDR3 is TGTGCCAGCAGCGTAGAGCCAGGGGCTAAAGAGACCCAGTACTTC. Its protein product is CASSVEPGAKETQYF.

This rearrangement joins TRBV4-3 to TRBJ2-7, with unresolved D. The CDR3 is 15 amino acids. Trimming took off 3 bases at V and 6 bases at J, with 18 bases between the two ends. Germline values: CDR1 LGHNA, CDR2 YSLEER. CDR3 DNA sequence: TGCGCCAGCAGCCACGACTTGATAGGAGTAGGCGAGCAGTACTTC. Protein: CASSHDLIGVGEQYF.

The chain employs TRBV6-5 and TRBJ2-1; TRBD2 matches 7 bases. This CDR3 contains 15 residues. After removal of 5 bases from V and 3 bases from J, the junction contained 7 bases not matched to a gene. Per germline, CDR1 MNHEY and CDR2 SVGAGI. The CDR3 reads CASSPRGGGYNEQFF. CDR3 DNA: TGTGCCAGCAGTCCCCGGGGCGGGGGCTACAATGAGCAGTTCTTC.

V is TRBV4-3 and J is TRBJ2-3; the D is unclear. CDR1 is LGHNA, CDR2 YSLEER, per germline. The ends were cut back, 0 bases at V and 3 bases at J, with 4 bases in the middle. The CDR3 has 13 residues. The CDR3 nucleotides are TGCGCCAGCAGCCAAGAGCGGACAGATACGCAGTATTTT. Amino acids: CASSQERTDTQYF.

This chain connects TRBV28 to TRBJ1-2; TRBD1 matches 9 bases. Germline CDR1 MDHEN, CDR2 SYDVKM. The junction had 14 bases not matched to a gene; V was cut back by 5 bases and J by 4 bases. The CDR3 contains 17 residues. The CDR3, as DNA: TGTGCCAGCAGTCCCGGACAGGGGCCCAAATGGGGCTATGGCTACACCTTC. Protein product: CASSPGQGPKWGYGYTF.

This chain links TRBV2 with TRBJ2-5, with 11 bases matching TRBD1. The CDR3 spans 13 residues. The V and J ends lost 7 bases and 6 bases, in that order; junction bases with no gene match: 4. Per the germline V gene, CDR1 is SNHLY and CDR2 is FYNNEI. CDR3 in amino acids: CASTGQGVQTQYF. Written as DNA, the CDR3 is TGTGCCAGCACGGGACAGGGGGTCCAGACCCAGTACTTC.

This rearrangement joins TRBV4-1 to TRBJ1-2; 9 nucleotides match TRBD1. The CDR3 loop spans 15 amino acids. The ends lost 0 bases at V and 8 bases at J; junction bases unmatched: 7. Per germline, CDR1 MGHRA and CDR2 YSYEKL. This CDR3 is CASSQDGTGSLGYTF. The CDR3 DNA is TGCGCCAGCAGCCAAGATGGGACAGGGTCGTTAGGCTACACCTTC.

The chain couples TRBV4-2 to TRBJ2-7, with 9 bases matching TRBD1. The CDR3 runs to 14 residues. Germline values: CDR1 LGHNA, CDR2 YNFKEQ. V lost 0 bases, J lost 3 bases, and 0 bases stayed unmatched. The chain's CDR3 is CASSQEGQGYEQYF. The CDR3 nucleotides read TGTGCCAGCAGCCAAGAGGGACAGGGCTACGAGCAGTACTTC.

The V and J genes are TRBV28 and TRBJ2-1, with 12 bases identical to TRBD1. Germline CDR1 reads MDHEN; CDR2 reads SYDVKM. The CDR3 is 16 amino acids. The trim removed 5 bases at V and 9 bases at J, leaving 11 bases unmatched. In DNA form, the CDR3 reads TGTGCCAGCAGTCGTGGGGAGGGACAGGGGGCGCCTGAGCAGTTCTTC. The encoded protein is CASSRGEGQGAPEQFF.

The chain uses TRBV5-4 and TRBJ2-5; possible D gene TRBD2, 5 bases. The CDR3 has 15 residues. Germline CDR1 SGHNT, CDR2 YYREEE (reference sequence). The germline V and J ends were trimmed by 4 bases and 4 bases, with 17 bases remaining between them. CDR3 amino acids: CASSPMRETRETQYF. As DNA, the CDR3 is TGTGCCAGCAGCCCGATGAGGGAAACCCGAGAGACCCAGTACTTC.

This CDR3 reads CASSYRGRNTEAFF. The CDR3 coding sequence is TGTGCCAGTAGTTACAGGGGGAGGAACACTGAAGCTTTCTTT. J is TRBJ1-1 and V is TRBV19; 8 bases are shared with TRBD1. The CDR3 totals 14 residues. Germline lookup yields CDR1 LNHDA and CDR2 SQIVND (reference sequence). V lost 5 bases to trimming and J lost 1 base; unmatched junction nucleotides: 3.

The chain recombines TRBV7-9 with TRBJ1-5; weak D call: TRBD1 (5 bases). V shed 6 bases and J shed 0 bases, with 9 bases lying between them. CDR1 is SEHNR, CDR2 FQNEAQ, per germline (reference sequence). The CDR3 has 14 amino acids. The CDR3 here is CASSHDSSNQPQHF. CDR3 bases: TGTGCCAGCAGTCACGACAGTAGCAATCAGCCCCAGCATTTT.

The V gene is TRBV9, the J gene TRBJ1-1; the D gene is possibly TRBD1 (5 bases). The CDR3 consists of 12 residues. Looked up from germline, CDR1 is SGDLS and CDR2 is YYNGEE. The CDR3 coding sequence is TGTGCTTCGGGAGGGGCCGGCGCTGAAGCTTTCTTT. It specifies CASGGAGAEAFF. Filled out from reference TRBV9 and TRBJ1-1, the complete variable domain reads DSGVTQTPKHLITATGQRVTLRCSPRSGDLSVYWYQQSLDQGLQFLIQYYNGEERAKGNILERFSAQQFPDLHSELNLSSLELGDSALYFCASGGAGAEAFFGQGTRLTVV.

This clone was detected only once. V usage is TRBV6-6 and J usage is TRBJ1-1, with D uncertain. V dropped 2 bases and J dropped 6 bases, with 7 bases sitting between them. This CDR3 spans 12 amino acids. The germline V gene encodes CDR1 MNHNY and CDR2 SVGAGI (reference sequence). CDR3 residues: CASSYEASEAFF. The DNA for the CDR3 is TGTGCCAGCAGTTACGAGGCTTCTGAAGCTTTCTTT.

The V call is TRBV7-2, the J call TRBJ2-7; TRBD1 might be the D (6 bases). The ends were cut back, 5 bases at V and 5 bases at J, with 19 bases in the middle. Germline values: CDR1 SGHTA, CDR2 FQGNSA. The CDR3 runs to 15 residues. The CDR3 protein is CASSPRGGRFHEQYF. CDR3 sequence (DNA): TGTGCCAGCAGCCCCCGAGGGGGACGATTTCACGAGCAGTACTTC.

In this sample, this clone turned up a few times. The V call is TRBV6-1, the J call TRBJ1-2; weak D call: TRBD1 (6 bases). The V gene's germline CDR1 is MNHNS and CDR2 SASEGT. V was shortened by 4 bases and J by 8 bases, with 11 bases between the two germline ends. The CDR3 length is 12 residues. CDR3 sequence (DNA): TGTGCCAGCAGTGGGGGGCTGAGGGGCTACACCTTC. Its protein is CASSGGLRGYTF.